The 25 T cell receptor beta chains reported below all come from one sample, sequenced in a study of sequential checkpoint blockade in melanoma. Libraries were prepared by immunoSEQ multiplex PCR; TCRdb keeps only in-frame clonotypes and omits some of them. This sample has about 40,000 clones; 86% occur once, and the top ten carry around 10%. Sample treatment: randomized to nivolumab then ipilimumab (arm A) or the reverse (arm B). The sample was CD8+ T cells sorted from blood (inferred from file names), taken from a patient given nivolumab and ipilimumab in sequence. The receptors stem from a human donor with melanoma.

This rearrangement joins TRBV5-5 to TRBJ2-2, with D unclear. CDR3 size: 15 residues. With 2 bases removed from V and 1 base from J, the gap between germline ends came to 9 bases. Germline loops: CDR1 SGHKS, CDR2 YYEKEE (reference sequence). CDR3 in amino acids: CASSFYTVNTGELFF. CDR3 DNA sequence: TGTGCCAGCAGCTTTTACACAGTGAACACCGGGGAGCTGTTTTTT.

About this clone: The sample contains more than one DNA sequence encoding this CDR3. This chain links TRBV9 with TRBJ2-7; 9 nucleotides line up with TRBD2. V gave up 3 bases and J gave up 0 bases; unmatched junction bases: 10. The CDR3 totals 17 residues. Germline assignment: CDR1 SGDLS and CDR2 YYNGEE. In nucleotides, the CDR3 is TGTGCCAGCAGCGCCTACTCAGGGACTAGCAACTCCTACGAGCAGTACTTC. As protein: CASSAYSGTSNSYEQYF. The full variable domain, in which reference TRBV9 and TRBJ2-7 provide the parts outside the CDR3, is DSGVTQTPKHLITATGQRVTLRCSPRSGDLSVYWYQQSLDQGLQFLIQYYNGEERAKGNILERFSAQQFPDLHSELNLSSLELGDSALYFCASSAYSGTSNSYEQYFGPGTRLTVT.

The chain couples TRBV2 to TRBJ2-7; TRBD1 is a possible D gene (6 bases). Trimming removed 10 bases at V and 1 base at J, with 17 bases between. The CDR3 length is 14 residues. The V gene's germline CDR1 is SNHLY and CDR2 FYNNEI. The CDR3 loop is CATLGTFTSYEQYF. In DNA form, the CDR3 reads TGTGCCACCCTGGGGACATTCACATCCTACGAGCAGTACTTC. The whole variable domain, remainder taken from reference TRBV2 and TRBJ2-7, is EPEVTQTPSHQVTQMGQEVILRCVPISNHLYFYWYRQILGQKVEFLVSFYNNEISEKSEIFDDQFSVERPDGSNFTLKIRSTKLEDSAMYFCATLGTFTSYEQYFGPGTRLTVT.

The genes are TRBV10-1 and TRBJ2-1; the D gene is possibly TRBD2 (5 bases). The length of the CDR3 is 13 residues. V lost 0 bases, J lost 7 bases, and 7 bases lay in between. CDR1 is WNHNN and CDR2 is SYGVQD in the germline V gene (reference sequence). The CDR3 DNA sequence: TGCGCCAGCAGTGAGTCGACGGGGAATGAGCAGTTCTTC. Translation gives CASSESTGNEQFF.

The rearrangement joins TRBV2 to TRBJ2-7; weak D call: TRBD1 (5 bases). Trimming pared 3 bases from V and 0 bases from J, leaving 15 bases between. Germline V gives CDR1 SNHLY, CDR2 FYNNEI. The CDR3 contains 16 residues. CDR3 DNA: TGTGCCAGCAGTGAGGGGCCTTTCCCGAGCTCCTACGAGCAGTACTTC. Protein product: CASSEGPFPSSYEQYF.

The chain carries TRBV28 and TRBJ1-4; 10 bases map to TRBD1. V gave up 5 bases and J gave up 6 bases; unmatched junction bases: 6. The CDR3 length is 15 residues. Germline V gives CDR1 MDHEN, CDR2 SYDVKM. CDR3 coding DNA: TGTGCCAGCAGTCCCCCCGGGACAGGGGATGAAAAACTGTTTTTT. This codes for CASSPPGTGDEKLFF.

V usage is TRBV27 and J usage is TRBJ2-6; TRBD1 matches at 7 bases. The germline CDR1 and CDR2 sequences are MNHEY and SMNVEV (reference sequence). The CDR3 consists of 15 residues. V lost 6 bases and J lost 2; bases outside the gene matches: 4. The CDR3: CASSPGTAGANVLTF. The CDR3 nucleotides read TGTGCCAGCAGCCCCGGGACAGCTGGGGCCAACGTCCTGACTTTC.

V usage is TRBV9 and J usage is TRBJ2-7; 7 nucleotides match TRBD2. The CDR3 covers 15 residues. The germline CDR1 and CDR2 sequences are SGDLS and YYNGEE. With V trimmed by 0 bases and J by 7 bases, 10 bases remained unmatched. Here the CDR3 reads CASSVGGGSRWEQYF. The DNA for the CDR3 is TGTGCCAGCAGCGTAGGGGGCGGGAGCCGATGGGAGCAGTACTTC. Complete variable domain (other parts from reference TRBV9 and TRBJ2-7): DSGVTQTPKHLITATGQRVTLRCSPRSGDLSVYWYQQSLDQGLQFLIQYYNGEERAKGNILERFSAQQFPDLHSELNLSSLELGDSALYFCASSVGGGSRWEQYFGPGTRLTVT.

This chain connects TRBV4-1 to TRBJ2-1, with 10 bases fitting TRBD2. Germline-derived CDR1 and CDR2 are MGHRA and YSYEKL. V shed 3 bases, J shed 6 bases, and the junction held 14 bases outside the gene matches. This CDR3 region has 18 residues. The CDR3 coding sequence is TGCGCCAGCAGCCACCAGCCCTATCTAGCGGGAGAAGGCAATGAGCAGTTCTTC. Amino acid sequence: CASSHQPYLAGEGNEQFF.

In its sample, this clone was seen once. The J gene is TRBJ2-7, the V gene TRBV10-2; tentatively, D is TRBD1 (6 bases). The CDR3 length is 14 residues. The germline gives CDR1 WSHSY, CDR2 SAAADI. V lost 6 bases and J lost 0, with 12 bases in between. CDR3 in amino acids: CASSGTSASYEQYF. CDR3 nucleotides: TGCGCCAGCAGCGGGACATCGGCCTCCTACGAGCAGTACTTC.

The rearrangement joins TRBV7-9 to TRBJ1-2; D possibly corresponds to TRBD1 (6 bases). The CDR3 loop spans 15 amino acids. Trimming pared 5 bases from V and 6 bases from J, leaving 19 bases between. Per the germline V gene, CDR1 is SEHNR and CDR2 is FQNEAQ (reference sequence). The CDR3 nucleotides are TGTGCCAGCAGCCCTTTAGGGAACAGGGAGAATGGCTACACCTTC. This sequence encodes CASSPLGNRENGYTF.

This sequence joins TRBV6-1 and TRBJ2-7; perhaps TRBD1 as D (5 bases). CDR1 is MNHNS and CDR2 is SASEGT in the germline V gene. There are 16 residues in the CDR3. Between the trimmed V and J ends, which lost 2 bases and 0 bases, there was a span of 14 bases. The CDR3 DNA is TGTGCCAGCAGTGAATATTGGGGCACGAGCTCCTACGAGCAGTACTTC. Translating gives CASSEYWGTSSYEQYF.

The DNA for the CDR3 is TGTGCCAGCAGCGGACAGGGGGGCACTGAAGCTTTCTTT. It encodes CASSGQGGTEAFF. The chain recombines TRBV5-4 with TRBJ1-1; TRBD1 matches at 10 bases. The CDR3 runs to 13 residues. Germline values: CDR1 SGHNT, CDR2 YYREEE (reference sequence). Trimming took 4 bases from V and 4 from J; bases not matched to a gene: 1.

The V call is TRBV30, the J call TRBJ2-2, with D possibly being TRBD2 (5 bases). The germline V gene encodes CDR1 GTSNPN and CDR2 SVGIG (reference sequence). V lost 0 bases and J 6 bases, leaving 14 bases between the germline ends. The CDR3 consists of 15 residues. The CDR3 region is CAWSVVRPGAGELFF. In DNA, the CDR3 is TGTGCCTGGAGTGTGGTCAGGCCCGGGGCCGGGGAGCTGTTTTTT.

This sequence joins TRBV10-1 and TRBJ2-1; 12 bases align to TRBD2. This CDR3 is built from 20 residues. Germline values: CDR1 WNHNN, CDR2 SYGVQD (reference sequence). V lost 0 bases to trimming and J lost 2 bases; unmatched junction nucleotides: 11. The CDR3 is CASSESKILAGGHPYNEQFF. CDR3 DNA sequence: TGCGCCAGCAGTGAGTCGAAAATCCTAGCGGGAGGGCATCCCTACAATGAGCAGTTCTTC.

This clone was observed once. This chain links TRBV7-9 with TRBJ2-4; tentatively, D is TRBD2 (6 bases). Germline CDR1 reads SEHNR; CDR2 reads FQNEAQ (reference sequence). This CDR3 has 14 residues. Trimming stripped 5 bases from V and 16 bases from J, with 24 bases between. The CDR3 DNA sequence: TGTGCCAGCAGCCAACGGCTCGGGAGTCCGATAGTATACTTC. The encoded protein is CASSQRLGSPIVYF.

The gene calls are TRBV11-3 and TRBJ1-1; D remains ambiguous. The CDR3 covers 13 residues. Germline CDR1 SGHNT, CDR2 YENEEA. The V end was cut by 5 bases, the J end by 1 base, with 8 bases between. CDR3 nucleotide sequence: TGTGCCAGCAGCGTACAGAGGAACACTGAAGCTTTCTTT. The encoded protein is CASSVQRNTEAFF.

In regard to this clone: One end of the junction is discordant with germline, which a read error may explain. The gene calls are TRBV11-2 and TRBJ1-2; 8 bases align to TRBD1. This CDR3 is 12 amino acids long. Germline values: CDR1 SGHAT, CDR2 FQNNGV. Written as DNA, the CDR3 is TGTGCCAGCAGCTTAGTCAGGGGGCAGATGGACTTC. Translation gives CASSLVRGQMDF.

The chain uses TRBV14 and TRBJ2-3; possibly TRBD2 for D (6 bases). The V gene lost 0 bases and the J gene lost 5 bases, with 12 bases spanning the gap. Germline CDR1 SGHDN, CDR2 FVKESK. The CDR3 is 15 amino acids. The CDR3 nucleotides read TGTGCCAGCAGCCAAGAAGAGGGAGGTTTAGATACGCAGTATTTT. It codes for CASSQEEGGLDTQYF.

The chain combines TRBV6-5 with TRBJ2-2; unclear D gene. Germline-derived CDR1 and CDR2 are MNHEY and SVGAGI. Trimming removed 0 bases at V and 5 bases at J, with 4 bases between. The CDR3 has 13 amino acids. The CDR3 reads CASSYSSTGELFF. The CDR3 region has the DNA TGTGCCAGCAGTTACTCGAGTACCGGGGAGCTGTTTTTT.

The CDR3: CASSDSRQGGLAETQYF. Here the CDR3 DNA reads TGTGCCAGCAGTGACTCGAGACAAGGGGGCCTCGCGGAGACCCAGTACTTC. The chain carries TRBV6-4 and TRBJ2-5, with TRBD1 matching over 7 bases. This CDR3 has 17 residues. Germline lookup yields CDR1 MRHNA and CDR2 SNTAGT. Trimming took 0 bases from V and 5 from J; bases not matched to a gene: 12.

J is TRBJ1-5 and V is TRBV27, with 7 positions matching TRBD1. Trimming took 6 bases from V and 6 from J; bases not matched to a gene: 8. The CDR3 has 14 amino acids. Germline V gives CDR1 MNHEY, CDR2 SMNVEV (reference sequence). The CDR3 here is CASSLGTVAQPQHF. The CDR3 DNA sequence: TGTGCCAGCAGCCTCGGGACAGTCGCTCAGCCCCAGCATTTT.

This clone turned up a few times. This chain uses TRBV19 with TRBJ1-4, with a weak D call TRBD1 (6 bases). Deletions cut 1 base from V and 4 bases from J, with 16 bases between. Germline V gene sequence: CDR1 LNHDA, CDR2 SQIVND (reference sequence). The CDR3 spans 17 residues. Written as DNA, the CDR3 is TGTGCCAGTAGTATAGTCGGGGGGGCGCGAGGTAATGAAAAACTGTTTTTT. Translating gives CASSIVGGARGNEKLFF. Complete variable domain (other parts from reference TRBV19 and TRBJ1-4): DGGITQSPKYLFRKEGQNVTLSCEQNLNHDAMYWYRQDPGQGLRLIYYSQIVNDFQKGDIAEGYSVSREKKESFPLTVTSAQKNPTAFYLCASSIVGGARGNEKLFFGSGTQLSVL.

The chain links TRBV29-1 to TRBJ1-5; D gene uncertain. The CDR3 length is 13 residues. The germline V gene encodes CDR1 SQVTM and CDR2 ANQGSEA. The germline V and J ends were trimmed by 4 bases and 3 bases, with 10 bases remaining between them. This chain's CDR3 is CSVVWRNNQPQHF. The CDR3 DNA reads TGCAGCGTTGTTTGGCGGAACAATCAGCCCCAGCATTTT.

The V gene is TRBV5-4, the J gene TRBJ1-1; D is undetermined. V was trimmed by 0 bases and J by 4 bases, leaving 4 bases between them. From germline, CDR1 is SGHNT and CDR2 YYREEE (reference sequence). The CDR3 runs 12 residues. The CDR3 protein is CASSLGSTEAFF. CDR3 coding DNA: TGTGCCAGCAGCTTGGGTAGCACTGAAGCTTTCTTT.